Presented here are 24 T cell receptor beta chains from one specimen sequenced in a study of blood T cells in healthy people across ages. PCR was performed a second time for 7 to 11 cycles using a sample-barcoded 5' primer and a J-beta primer mix. TCRdb re-analysed the 5' RACE reads in MiXCR, keeping a single row per CDR3 protein. The sample lists approximately 810,000 distinct CDR3 sequences; under 40% were seen once. Source material: blood. All receptors come from a man aged 18 to 35 in good health.

The rearrangement joins TRBV5-1 to TRBJ2-3; 10 nucleotides match TRBD2. The J segment lost 0 bases and the V segment lost 4 bases, leaving 11 bases of the junction unmatched. This CDR3 is built from 18 residues. Germline assignment: CDR1 SGHRS and CDR2 YFSETQ. The CDR3 is CASSRDPQAGGSTDTQYF. CDR3 coding DNA: TGCGCCAGCAGCCGAGATCCCCAAGCGGGGGGGAGCACAGATACGCAGTATTTT.

This clonotype was seen a handful of times. V is TRBV20-1 and J is TRBJ1-5; 9 nucleotides match TRBD1. The CDR3 consists of 14 residues. The J segment lost 4 bases and the V segment lost 5 bases, leaving 6 bases of the junction unmatched. CDR1 is DFQATT and CDR2 is SNEGSKA in the germline V gene (reference sequence). CDR3 region: CSAQPGTGNQPQHF. The CDR3 bases are TGCAGTGCTCAACCCGGGACAGGGAATCAGCCCCAGCATTTT.

The chain uses TRBV7-7 and TRBJ2-2; the D gene is possibly TRBD1 (6 bases). Germline V CDR1 and CDR2: SSHAT, FNYEAQ (reference sequence). The CDR3 is made up of 13 amino acids. V dropped 4 bases and J dropped 6 bases, with 9 bases sitting between them. In DNA form, the CDR3 reads TGTGCCAGCAGCTGGGACAATCCCGGGGAGCTGTTTTTT. This sequence encodes CASSWDNPGELFF.

This clonotype has only a few counts. This rearrangement joins TRBV12-3 or TRBV12-4 to TRBJ2-1; unclear D gene. The J call is uncertain, as TRBJ2-7 better fits the DNA end. The CDR3 is made up of 14 amino acids. CDR3 sequence (DNA): TGTGCCAGCAGCCCCCTAGAGATCTACAATGAGCAGTACTTC. Translation: CASSPLEIYNEQYF.

Concerning this clonotype itself: The germline gene is not matched at one end of the junction; a read error may be the cause. The J gene is TRBJ2-1, the V gene TRBV3-1; 7 nucleotides match TRBD1. The germline gives CDR1 LGHDT, CDR2 YNNKEL (reference sequence). This CDR3 is 17 amino acids long. Here the CDR3 DNA reads TGTGCCAGCAGACCGCACAGGGGCGAATCCTCCTACAAGGAGCAGTTCTTC. It specifies CASRPHRGESSYKEQFF.

This clonotype has a handful of counts. The V call is TRBV7-8, the J call TRBJ2-4, with D perhaps TRBD1 (6 bases). V lost 6 bases and J 3 bases, leaving 15 bases between the germline ends. Germline V gene lookup returns CDR1 SGHVS and CDR2 FQNEAQ. This CDR3 spans 15 amino acids. The CDR3 sequence: CASSQQGLSKNIQYF. In DNA form, the CDR3 reads TGTGCCAGCAGTCAACAGGGTTTGAGCAAAAACATTCAGTACTTC.

This CDR3 is CASSVGGPNQPQHF. The DNA for the CDR3 is TGTGCCAGCAGCGTAGGGGGGCCCAATCAGCCCCAGCATTTT. V and J are TRBV7-9 and TRBJ1-5, with D perhaps matching TRBD1 (6 bases). The V gene lost 5 bases and the J gene lost 3 bases, with 11 bases spanning the gap. Germline lookup yields CDR1 SEHNR and CDR2 FQNEAQ (reference sequence). The CDR3 sequence is 14 residues long.

The gene calls are TRBV5-1 and TRBJ1-4; D remains ambiguous. The CDR3 extends over 13 amino acids. In germline, CDR1 is SGHRS, CDR2 YFSETQ. V was clipped by 1 base and J by 5 bases, with 6 bases between them. CDR3 residues: CASSLNLNEKLFF. CDR3 coding DNA: TGCGCCAGCAGCTTGAACCTGAATGAAAAACTGTTTTTT.

V gene TRBV28 combines with J gene TRBJ2-5, with a weak D call TRBD2 (7 bases). The J call may be in error: the DNA end matches TRBJ2-7 better. CDR1 is MDHEN, CDR2 SYDVKM, per germline. This CDR3 is 11 amino acids long. Here the CDR3 DNA reads TGTGCCACCAGGGGAGGGTCCGAGCAGTACTTC. Its translation is CATRGGSEQYF.

V usage is TRBV7-9 and J usage is TRBJ2-4; 8 nucleotides line up with TRBD1. This CDR3 spans 20 amino acids. CDR1 and CDR2 (germline): SEHNR, FQNEAQ (reference sequence). The junction had 17 bases not matched to a gene; V was cut back by 4 bases and J by 0 bases. The CDR3 DNA sequence: TGTGCCAGCAGCTCAGGAGGAGGGGACAGGAGTCCCCTAGCCAAAAACATTCAGTACTTC. Its translation is CASSSGGGDRSPLAKNIQYF.

The chain couples TRBV12-3 or TRBV12-4 to TRBJ1-2, with TRBD1 identical over 8 bases. CDR3 length: 16 residues. Trimming removed 1 base from V and 3 bases from J; junction bases left unmatched: 7. The CDR3 DNA reads TGTGCCAGCAGTTTAGTGCGGGACAGGCAACACTATGGCTACACCTTC. Translation: CASSLVRDRQHYGYTF.

This rearrangement joins TRBV5-1 to TRBJ2-3; D is perhaps TRBD1 (6 bases). Germline-derived CDR1 and CDR2 are SGHRS and YFSETQ. Between the trimmed V and J ends, which lost 2 bases and 2 bases, there was a span of 12 bases. The CDR3 is 15 residues long. CDR3 region: CASSFEGHTTDTQYF. CDR3 in DNA: TGCGCCAGCAGCTTTGAGGGACACACCACAGATACGCAGTATTTT.

The genes are TRBV24-1 and TRBJ2-5; 7 bases fit TRBD1. This CDR3 contains 15 residues. With 1 base clipped from V and 4 bases from J, the junction kept 5 bases outside the gene matches. Germline loops: CDR1 KGHDR, CDR2 SFDVKD. The CDR3 DNA is TGTGCCACCAGTGATTTTGGGGACAGAGTAGAGACCCAGTACTTC. Protein sequence: CATSDFGDRVETQYF.

This clonotype was recorded only once. CDR3 coding DNA: TGCGCCAGCAGCCCGGAGGCACACAGTACTGAAGCTTTCTTT. It yields the protein CASSPEAHSTEAFF. The J gene is TRBJ1-1, the V gene TRBV5-1; D gene ambiguous. The germline V and J ends were trimmed by 4 bases and 5 bases, with 15 bases remaining between them. Germline values: CDR1 SGHRS, CDR2 YFSETQ. This CDR3 has 14 amino acids.

This chain uses TRBV12-3 or TRBV12-4 with TRBJ2-1, with 10 positions matching TRBD1. The CDR3 has 15 amino acids. Trimming took 6 bases from V and 10 from J; bases not matched to a gene: 12. The CDR3 loop reads CASRPRQGAKDEQFF. CDR3 sequence (DNA): TGTGCCAGCAGGCCCCGACAGGGGGCAAAAGACGAGCAGTTCTTC.

Points on this clonotype: This sequence may be a read error, since a much larger clone differs from it by one base. The chain links TRBV4-2 to TRBJ2-1, with a weak D call TRBD2 (6 bases). The end of the DNA aligns better with TRBJ2-7, so the J call may be wrong. CDR3 size: 16 residues. Germline V CDR1 and CDR2: LGHNA, YNFKEQ. CDR3 DNA: TGTGCCAGCAGCCTTTCAGGGACTTCTTCCTACAATGAGCAGTACTTC. Translation: CASSLSGTSSYNEQYF.

The chain has TRBV28 and TRBJ2-5; tentatively, D is TRBD1 or TRBD2 (6 bases each). With 1 base removed from V and 11 bases from J, the gap between germline ends came to 17 bases. The CDR3 has 14 residues. Germline V lookup: CDR1 MDHEN, CDR2 SYDVKM. CDR3 nucleotides: TGTGCCAGCAGTTTATTAGCCGGGGGCAATGAGCAGTACTTC. Translating gives CASSLLAGGNEQYF. Filled out from reference TRBV28 and TRBJ2-5, the complete variable domain reads DVKVTQSSRYLVKRTGEKVFLECVQDMDHENMFWYRQDPGLGLRLIYFSYDVKMKEKGDIPEGYSVSREKKERFSLILESASTNQTSMYLCASSLLAGGNEQYFGPGTRLLVL.

The chain links TRBV12-3 or TRBV12-4 to TRBJ1-1, with no clear D. The CDR3 totals 15 residues. Trimming cost V 1 base and J 3 bases, with 12 bases left between them. The CDR3 reads CASSLGFSGDTEAFF. The CDR3 region has the DNA TGTGCCAGCAGTTTAGGGTTCAGCGGGGACACTGAAGCTTTCTTT.

The gene calls are TRBV4-1 and TRBJ2-3; the D is unclear. This CDR3 contains 14 residues. CDR1 MGHRA and CDR2 YSYEKL come from the germline V gene. V lost 2 bases to trimming and J lost 6 bases, with 12 bases between them. DNA of the CDR3: TGCGCCAGCAGCCAACTAAGTCAGGCCGATACGCAGTATTTT. Protein: CASSQLSQADTQYF.

This chain connects TRBV20-1 to TRBJ1-6, with no clear D. Trimming removed 0 bases from V and 5 bases from J, with 5 bases in between. Germline values: CDR1 DFQATT, CDR2 SNEGSKA (reference sequence). There are 13 residues in the CDR3. CDR3 nucleotides: TGCAGTGCTAGAGAGGTTGATAATTCACCCCTCCACTTT. Protein: CSAREVDNSPLHF.

V is TRBV29-1 and J is TRBJ2-1, with TRBD1 identical over 7 bases. From germline, CDR1 is SQVTM and CDR2 ANQGSEA. The CDR3 loop spans 13 amino acids. V lost 5 bases, J lost 8 bases, and 9 bases stayed unmatched. The CDR3 reads CSVPRQGRDEQFF. The CDR3 coding sequence is TGCAGCGTTCCCCGACAGGGACGAGATGAGCAGTTCTTC.

The chain has TRBV6-5 and TRBJ2-4; TRBD1 might be the D (5 bases). The closer fit of TRBJ2-7 to the DNA end suggests the J call may be wrong. The CDR3 is 17 residues long. Germline values: CDR1 MNHEY, CDR2 SVGAGI. CDR3 bases: TGTGCCAGCAGTTACCACACAACGACAGCCCGAGGAGACGAGCAGTACTTC. It is translated as CASSYHTTTARGDEQYF.

This clonotype appeared a few times. The V gene is TRBV7-2, the J gene TRBJ1-1, with 7 bases matching TRBD1. CDR1 is SGHTA, CDR2 FQGNSA, per germline. V lost 5 bases and J lost 0; bases outside the gene matches: 3. The CDR3 has 14 residues. The CDR3 region has the DNA TGTGCCAGCAGCGACAGGGCCTTGAACACTGAAGCTTTCTTT. Protein sequence: CASSDRALNTEAFF.

V usage is TRBV28 and J usage is TRBJ2-1; TRBD1 might be the D (6 bases). Per germline, CDR1 MDHEN and CDR2 SYDVKM. V was shortened by 7 bases and J by 4 bases, with 14 bases between the two germline ends. This CDR3 is built from 14 residues. The CDR3 nucleotides read TGTGCCAGCATTAACAGGGCCACGTACAATGAGCAGTTCTTC. Its protein product is CASINRATYNEQFF.